This TCR beta chain is drawn from a study of T-cell memory formation after mild COVID-19. Background on the study: Among the donors, TCR clusters were largely specific to each donor. The study, taken as a whole, reports: Among contracting clones, CD4+ were mainly CM/EM and CD8+ enriched in EMRA.

V was shortened by 8 bases and J by 11 bases, with 15 bases between the two germline ends. CDR1 is MDHEN and CDR2 is SYDVKM in the germline V gene. The CDR3 runs to 11 residues. As concerns this clonotype: Antigen unknown.

The authors produced TCR alpha and TCR beta cDNA libraries with sample barcodes and UMIs by 5'RACE using constant-segment primers. TCRdb called the 5' RACE reads again in MiXCR, with one record for every CDR3 protein. The table includes approximately 60,000 distinct CDR3 sequences, 9.5% detected once. The sequence came from a man aged 18-30 years who had mild COVID-19 (a few samples of this study predate the infection). Cell type and time point are not known. This chain connects TRBV28 to TRBJ1-1, with unresolved D. Sequenced material: PBMCs or a T cell subset sorted from them (not recorded which). The CDR3 loop is CASCRGTWAFF. The CDR3 coding sequence is TGTGCCAGCTGTCGTGGCACATGGGCTTTCTTT.